This is a list of T cell receptor beta chains from one sample in a study of T cell responses to AZD1222 COVID-19 vaccine. Data came from immunoSEQ multiplex PCR; TCRdb stores just in-frame clones and leaves some out. The sample consists of 130,000 to 150,000 clones, around 91% of them appearing once. This material consisted of peripheral blood, taken on day 0 of AZD1222 vaccination. These receptors were obtained from an adult in good health. The CDR3 runs from the conserved cysteine through the conserved F or W. Fields, in order: V gene, D gene, clone size, J gene, CDR3 DNA, CDR3 protein. The D gene is left open where the match is weak. Size tells how often a clone was seen (once, few, many) or the class of an expanded clone, and some rows leave it out.

TRBV18	.	.	TRBJ1-1	TGTGCCAGCTTTTATACCATGGGATCCTCGCTCACTGAAGCTTTCTTT	CASFYTMGSSLTEAFF
TRBV5-6	TRBD1	once	TRBJ1-6	TGTGCCAGCAGCTTAAGCGACAGGGTTAATTCACCCCTCCACTTT	CASSLSDRVNSPLHF
TRBV4-2	.	.	TRBJ2-7	TGTGCCAGCAGCCTCCGAAGGGGGTCCTACGAGCAGTACTTC	CASSLRRGSYEQYF
TRBV6-5	.	.	TRBJ2-2	TGTGCCAGCAGCGTTCGGGTAGTCACCGGGGAGCTGTTTTTT	CASSVRVVTGELFF
TRBV29-1	.	.	TRBJ2-1	TGCAGCGGCGGACGGGACGGAAATGAGCAGTTCTTC	CSGGRDGNEQFF
TRBV6-2/TRBV6-3	.	.	TRBJ2-3	TGTGCCAGCAGTTACTCCCCCGGGGAGAACACAGATACGCAGTATTTT	CASSYSPGENTDTQYF
TRBV5-4	TRBD1	many	TRBJ1-1	TGTGCCAGCAGCTGGGGACAGGGGGACACTGAAGCTTTCTTT	CASSWGQGDTEAFF
TRBV19	.	.	TRBJ1-5	TGTGCCAGTAGTATCTTGACACCGAGCGATTATAGCAATCAGCCCCAGCATTTT	CASSILTPSDYSNQPQHF
TRBV10-2	.	.	TRBJ2-7	TGCGCCAGCAGTGAGCGGGCTACCTACGAGCAGTACTTC	CASSERATYEQYF
TRBV19	TRBD1	.	TRBJ2-3	TGTGCCAGTAGTACGCAGGGGGCTGGGGGCACAGATACGCAGTATTTT	CASSTQGAGGTDTQYF
TRBV20-1	.	.	TRBJ2-3	TGCAGTGCTAGGGGTTATACGCAGTATTTT	CSARGYTQYF
TRBV6-2/TRBV6-3	.	.	TRBJ2-4	TGTGCCAGCAGCCCCCTAGCCAAAAACATTCAGTACTTC	CASSPLAKNIQYF
TRBV5-1	.	.	TRBJ2-1	TGCGCCAGCAGCTTGGCCGGGCCAGGAACGGGAAGCTCCTACAATGAGCAGTTCTTC	CASSLAGPGTGSSYNEQFF
TRBV6-2/TRBV6-3	TRBD1	.	TRBJ1-2	TGTGCCAGCAGCCCTACGCGGACAGGGGATAACTATGGCTACACCTTC	CASSPTRTGDNYGYTF
TRBV5-1	TRBD1	.	TRBJ1-6	TGCGCCAGCGGGACAGGGGAGAGGAATTCACCCCTCCACTTT	CASGTGERNSPLHF
TRBV29-1	TRBD2	.	TRBJ2-1	TGCAGCGTTGATCCCGGGACTAGCTTGGATGAGCAGTTCTTC	CSVDPGTSLDEQFF
TRBV5-1	TRBD2	.	TRBJ2-5	TGCGCCAGCAGCCCGGTAGCGGGAGGAGAAGGAGAGACCCAGTACTTC	CASSPVAGGEGETQYF
TRBV24-1	.	.	TRBJ1-2	TGTGCCACCAGTGATTTCGGGCAGCTGCCCCACTATGGCTACACCTTC	CATSDFGQLPHYGYTF
TRBV2	TRBD1	.	TRBJ1-2	TGTGCCAGCAGTAGGACAGGGGGTAACTATGGCTACACCTTC	CASSRTGGNYGYTF
TRBV6-5	.	.	TRBJ2-1	TGTGCCAGCAGCCCCGGTCGACCGGGTGAGCAGTTCTTC	CASSPGRPGEQFF
TRBV27	.	few	TRBJ1-5	TGTGCCAGCAAATACCGGCGGCAGCGGGATAGCAATCAGCCCCAGCATTTT	CASKYRRQRDSNQPQHF
TRBV28	.	.	TRBJ2-7	TGTGCCAGTGGGACATACGAGCAGTACTTC	CASGTYEQYF
TRBV7-9	TRBD2	once	TRBJ2-7	TGTGCCAGCAGCCCTCTAGCGGCTTCCTCCTACGAGCAGTACTTC	CASSPLAASSYEQYF
TRBV6-5	TRBD1	.	TRBJ2-1	TGTGCCAGCCACCCGGACAGGGGGCGGTACAATGAGCAGTTCTTC	CASHPDRGRYNEQFF
TRBV27	TRBD1	.	TRBJ2-7	TGTGCCAGCCGGACAGGCGATTCCCGCTACGAGCAGTACTTC	CASRTGDSRYEQYF
TRBV25-1	.	.	TRBJ2-2	TGTGCCAGCAGTAGACTGTCGGGGCAGTTGAACACCGGGGAGCTGTTTTTT	CASSRLSGQLNTGELFF
TRBV19	.	.	TRBJ2-5	TGTGCCAGTGGTCCCTTGCTCGGGACCCAGTACTTC	CASGPLLGTQYF
TRBV18	TRBD1	.	TRBJ1-2	TGTGCCAGCTCACCGGCAGGGGGAAACGACTATGGCTACACCTTC	CASSPAGGNDYGYTF
TRBV9	.	.	TRBJ2-4	TGTGCCAGCAGCCTCCCAAGCGGAGCCAAAAACATTCAGTACTTC	CASSLPSGAKNIQYF
TRBV18	.	.	TRBJ2-7	TGTGCCAGCTCACCAAATGGAGTCGAGCAGTACTTC	CASSPNGVEQYF
TRBV5-1	.	.	TRBJ2-6	TGCGCCAGCAGCTACGTAGGGGGTACTGGGGCCAACGTCCTGACTTTC	CASSYVGGTGANVLTF
TRBV7-3	TRBD2	.	TRBJ2-1	TGTGCCAGCAGCTTAGCGTCGACTAGCAGTGAGCAGTTCTTC	CASSLASTSSEQFF
TRBV4-1	.	.	TRBJ2-7	TGCGCCAGCAGCCAAGAATTGGCGGCCGCCAACGAGCAGTACTTC	CASSQELAAANEQYF
TRBV19	TRBD1	.	TRBJ1-2	TGTGCCAGTAAAACCCGACAGGGAGATAACTATGGCTACACCTTC	CASKTRQGDNYGYTF